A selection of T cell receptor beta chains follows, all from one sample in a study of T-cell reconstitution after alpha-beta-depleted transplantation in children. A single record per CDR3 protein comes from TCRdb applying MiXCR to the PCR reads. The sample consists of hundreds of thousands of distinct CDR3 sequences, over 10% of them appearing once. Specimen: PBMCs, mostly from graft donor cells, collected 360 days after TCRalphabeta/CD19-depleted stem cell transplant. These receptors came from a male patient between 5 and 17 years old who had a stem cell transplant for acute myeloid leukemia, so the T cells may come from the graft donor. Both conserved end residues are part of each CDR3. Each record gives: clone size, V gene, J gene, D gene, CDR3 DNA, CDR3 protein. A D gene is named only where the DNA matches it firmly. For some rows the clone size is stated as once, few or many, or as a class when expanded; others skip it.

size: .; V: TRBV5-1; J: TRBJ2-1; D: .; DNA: TGCGCCAGCAGCTTGCAAGGGCCCTCCTACAATGAGCAGTTCTTC; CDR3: CASSLQGPSYNEQFF
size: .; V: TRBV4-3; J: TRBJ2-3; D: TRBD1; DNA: TGCGCCAGCAGCCAAGATCGGCAGGGGGAAGGTACGCAGTATTTT; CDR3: CASSQDRQGEGTQYF
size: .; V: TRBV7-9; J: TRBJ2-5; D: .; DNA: TGTGCCAGCAGCCACGGGGAGACCCAGTACTTC; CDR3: CASSHGETQYF
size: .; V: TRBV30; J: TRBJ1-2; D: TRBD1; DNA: TGTGCCTGGACTGAGGGGGCCGACTATGGCTACACCTTC; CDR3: CAWTEGADYGYTF
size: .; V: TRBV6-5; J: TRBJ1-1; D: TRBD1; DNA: TGTGCCAGCAGTTACATGGGAACAGGGGGTCAGGAAGCTTTCTTT; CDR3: CASSYMGTGGQEAFF
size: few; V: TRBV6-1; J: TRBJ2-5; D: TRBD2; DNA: TGTGCCAGCAGCTCCCTCCCCCTAGCGGGAGTTGAGGAGACCCAGTACTTC; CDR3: CASSSLPLAGVEETQYF
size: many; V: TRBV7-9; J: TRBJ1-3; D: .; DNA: TGTGCCAGCAGCTTAGGGGGCGCCGAGAACACCATATATTTT; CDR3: CASSLGGAENTIYF
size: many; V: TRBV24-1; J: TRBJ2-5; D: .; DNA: TGTGCCCCCGGGGCGGGGGCCCGACTATGGGCCCAGTACTTC; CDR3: CAPGAGARLWAQYF
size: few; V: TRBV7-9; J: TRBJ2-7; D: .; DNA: TGTGCCGGCGTTATAGGCAGGGGCGCGGATTACGAGCAGTACTTC; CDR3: CAGVIGRGADYEQYF
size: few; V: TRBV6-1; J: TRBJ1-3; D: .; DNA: TGTGCCAGCAGTGAGCGCTCTGGAAACACCATATATTTT; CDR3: CASSERSGNTIYF
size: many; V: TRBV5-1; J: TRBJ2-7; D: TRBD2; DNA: TGCGCCAGCAGCTTGGTTTCTAGCGGTGCACGCTCCTACGAGCAGTACTTC; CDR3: CASSLVSSGARSYEQYF
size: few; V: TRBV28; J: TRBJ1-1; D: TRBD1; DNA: TGTGCCAGCAGTCCGGACAGGGCGAGGACTGAAGCTTTCTTT; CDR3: CASSPDRARTEAFF
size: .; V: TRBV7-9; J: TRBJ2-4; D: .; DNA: TGTGCCAGCAGTCCCTGGACCGGAGAAAACATTCAGTACTTC; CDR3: CASSPWTGENIQYF
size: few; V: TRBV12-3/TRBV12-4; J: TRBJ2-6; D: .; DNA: TGTGCCATCTGTTTAGGGAGAGGGGGGACTCTTAGCGGGGCCAACGTCCTGACTTTC; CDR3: CAICLGRGGTLSGANVLTF
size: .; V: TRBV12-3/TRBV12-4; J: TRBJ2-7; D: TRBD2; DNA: TGTGCCAGCAGTTTAGATGGGCTAGCGGGAATCTCCTACGAGCAGTACTTC; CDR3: CASSLDGLAGISYEQYF
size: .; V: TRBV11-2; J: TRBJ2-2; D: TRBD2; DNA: TGTGCCAGCAGCTTAGAAAGTAGCGGGAGGACTCAGAACACCGGGGAGCTGTTTTTT; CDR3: CASSLESSGRTQNTGELFF
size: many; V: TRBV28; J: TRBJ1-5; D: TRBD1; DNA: TGTGCCAGCTGGGACAGGGTATTCAATCAGCCCCAGCATTTT; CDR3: CASWDRVFNQPQHF
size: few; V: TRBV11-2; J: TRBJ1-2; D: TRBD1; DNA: TGTGCCAGCAGCCGAAACAGGGGTGCCTATGGCTACACCTTC; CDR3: CASSRNRGAYGYTF
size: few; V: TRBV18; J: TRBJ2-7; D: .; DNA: TGTGCCAGCTCACCAGTCCAAGGCAGTATTGTCTCCTACGAGCAGTACTTC; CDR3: CASSPVQGSIVSYEQYF
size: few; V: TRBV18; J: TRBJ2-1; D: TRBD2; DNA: TGTGCCAGCTCACCCTCAGGACTAGCGGGAGGTTTTGATGAGCAGTTCTTC; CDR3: CASSPSGLAGGFDEQFF
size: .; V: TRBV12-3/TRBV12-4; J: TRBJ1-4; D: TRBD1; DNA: TGTGCCAGCAGTCCTAGACAGGGTGGAGAAAAACTGTTTTTT; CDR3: CASSPRQGGEKLFF
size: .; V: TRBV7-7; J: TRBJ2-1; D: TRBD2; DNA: TGTGCTAGCAGCCTCGGACTAGCGGGAGGGGGAAATGAGCAGTTCTTC; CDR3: CASSLGLAGGGNEQFF
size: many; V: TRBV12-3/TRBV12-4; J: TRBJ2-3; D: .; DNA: TGTGCCAGCAGTTCGAGTTTGGAGACAGATACGCAGTATTTT; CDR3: CASSSSLETDTQYF
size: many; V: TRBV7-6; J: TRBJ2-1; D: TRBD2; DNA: TGTGCCAGCAGCTTAGGGGTAGCGGGACCCAACGCGAATGAGCAGTTCTTC; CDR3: CASSLGVAGPNANEQFF
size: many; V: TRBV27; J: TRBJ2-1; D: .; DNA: TGTGCCAGCAGCTTATGGCCCTCCTACAATGAGCAGTTCTTC; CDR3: CASSLWPSYNEQFF
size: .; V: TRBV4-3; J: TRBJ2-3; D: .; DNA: TGCGCCAGCAGCCCCCCGGGCCGGGGTACGCAGTATTTT; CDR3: CASSPPGRGTQYF
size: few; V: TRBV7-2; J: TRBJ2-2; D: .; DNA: TGTGCCAGCAGCTCAGCCGGGGGACAGCCCAACACCGGGGAGCTGTTTTTT; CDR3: CASSSAGGQPNTGELFF
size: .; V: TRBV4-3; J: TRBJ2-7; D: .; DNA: TGCGCCAGCAGCCAAGATTTGGGAACTGGGAATCTGCCCTCCTACGAGCAGTACTTC; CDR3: CASSQDLGTGNLPSYEQYF
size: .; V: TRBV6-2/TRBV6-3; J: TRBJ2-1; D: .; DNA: TGTGCCAGCAGTTACGTCGGGCGACCAAGTTTTGATAATGAGCAGTTCTTC; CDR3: CASSYVGRPSFDNEQFF
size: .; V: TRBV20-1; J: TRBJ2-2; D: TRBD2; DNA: TGCAGTGCTAGAGCCCCGGGACTAGCGGGAGGGCCAATCGTCGGGGAGCTGTTTTTT; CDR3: CSARAPGLAGGPIVGELFF
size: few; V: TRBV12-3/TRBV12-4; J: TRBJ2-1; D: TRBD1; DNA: TGTGCCAGCACCCAGATAGTGACAGGGGGGAATGAGCAGTTCTTC; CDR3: CASTQIVTGGNEQFF
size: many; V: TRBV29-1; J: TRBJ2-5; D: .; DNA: TGCAGCGTTGCGTTGGGGGGAGAGACCCAGTACTTC; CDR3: CSVALGGETQYF
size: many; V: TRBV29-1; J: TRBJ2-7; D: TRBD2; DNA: TGCAGCGTTGAAGACCTAGGGACTAGCGGGTTCTACGAGCAGTACTTC; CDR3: CSVEDLGTSGFYEQYF
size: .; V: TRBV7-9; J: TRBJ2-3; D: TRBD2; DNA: TGTGCCAGCAGCAACGGACTAGCGGGAGCAGATACGCAGTATTTT; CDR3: CASSNGLAGADTQYF
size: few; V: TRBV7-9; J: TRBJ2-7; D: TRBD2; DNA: TGTGCCAGCAGCTTAGCGCTGAGCGGGAGCTCCTACGAGCAGTACTTC; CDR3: CASSLALSGSSYEQYF
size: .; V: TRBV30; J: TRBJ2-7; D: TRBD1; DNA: TGTGCCCGGAGTGGGTTCCGGGACAGCTCCTACGAGCAGTACTTC; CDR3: CARSGFRDSSYEQYF
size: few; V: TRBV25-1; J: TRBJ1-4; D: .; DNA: TGTGCCAGCAGTGAATGGGGGGGGAAAGAAAAACTGTTTTTT; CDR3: CASSEWGGKEKLFF